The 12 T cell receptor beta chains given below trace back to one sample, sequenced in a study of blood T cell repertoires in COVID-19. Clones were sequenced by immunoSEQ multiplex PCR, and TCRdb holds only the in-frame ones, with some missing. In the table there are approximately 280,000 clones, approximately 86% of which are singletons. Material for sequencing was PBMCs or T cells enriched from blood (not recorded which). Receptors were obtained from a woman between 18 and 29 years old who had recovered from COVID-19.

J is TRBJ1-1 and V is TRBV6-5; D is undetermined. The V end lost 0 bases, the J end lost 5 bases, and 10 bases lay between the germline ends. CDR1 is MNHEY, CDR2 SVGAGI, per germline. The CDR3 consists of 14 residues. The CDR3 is CASSYSYMETEAFF. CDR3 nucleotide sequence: TGTGCCAGCAGTTACTCATATATGGAGACTGAAGCTTTCTTT.

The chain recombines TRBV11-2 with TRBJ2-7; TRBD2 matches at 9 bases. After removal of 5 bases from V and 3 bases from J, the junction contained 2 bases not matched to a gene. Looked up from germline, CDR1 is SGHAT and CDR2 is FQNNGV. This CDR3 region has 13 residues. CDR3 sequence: CASSPTSGYEQYF. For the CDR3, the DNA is TGTGCCAGCAGCCCGACTAGCGGCTACGAGCAGTACTTC. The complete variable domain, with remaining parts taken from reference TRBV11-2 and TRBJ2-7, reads EAGVAQSPRYKIIEKRQSVAFWCNPISGHATLYWYQQILGQGPKLLIQFQNNGVVDDSQLPKDRFSAERLKGVDSTLKIQPAKLEDSAVYLCASSPTSGYEQYFGPGTRLTVT.

CDR3 sequence reads: CAISGLAGGPYEQYF. CDR3 nucleotide sequence: TGTGCCATCAGCGGACTAGCGGGGGGGCCCTACGAGCAGTACTTC. V usage is TRBV10-3 and J usage is TRBJ2-7; 15 bases fit TRBD2. Germline loops: CDR1 ENHRY, CDR2 SYGVKD. This CDR3 spans 15 amino acids. The ends lost 6 bases at V and 2 bases at J; junction bases unmatched: 2.

CDR3 DNA: TGTGCCAGCTCACAAACCTTGGACAATCCCTATGGCTACACCTTC. Its translation: CASSQTLDNPYGYTF. This sequence joins TRBV18 and TRBJ1-2; a weak D match, TRBD1 (5 bases). The CDR3 is 15 residues long. V lost 4 bases, J lost 4 bases, and 16 bases lay in between. Per the germline V gene, CDR1 is KGHSH and CDR2 is LQKENI.

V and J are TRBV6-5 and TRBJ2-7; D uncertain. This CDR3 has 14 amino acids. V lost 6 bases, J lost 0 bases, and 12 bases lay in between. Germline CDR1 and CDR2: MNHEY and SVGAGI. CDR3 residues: CASSWASFSYEQYF. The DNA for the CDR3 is TGTGCCAGCAGCTGGGCAAGTTTCTCCTACGAGCAGTACTTC.

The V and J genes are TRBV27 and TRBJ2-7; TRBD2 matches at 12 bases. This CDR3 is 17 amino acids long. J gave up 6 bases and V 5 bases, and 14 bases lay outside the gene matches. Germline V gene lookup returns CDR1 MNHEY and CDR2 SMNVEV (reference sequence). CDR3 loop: CASSPSGRAIFQREQYF. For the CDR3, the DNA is TGTGCCAGCAGTCCTAGCGGGAGGGCCATATTTCAACGCGAGCAGTACTTC.

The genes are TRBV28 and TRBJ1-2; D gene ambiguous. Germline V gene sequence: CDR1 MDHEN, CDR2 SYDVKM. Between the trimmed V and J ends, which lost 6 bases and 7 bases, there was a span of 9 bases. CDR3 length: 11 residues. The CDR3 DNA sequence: TGTGCCAGCAGGTTGCGGGGTGGCTACACCTTC. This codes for CASRLRGGYTF.

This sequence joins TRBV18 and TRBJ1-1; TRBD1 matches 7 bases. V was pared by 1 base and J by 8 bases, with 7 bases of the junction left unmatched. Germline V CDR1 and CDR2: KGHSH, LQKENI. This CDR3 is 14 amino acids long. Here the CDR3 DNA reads TGTGCCAGCTCACCACAGGGGGCTGAGGAGGAAGCTTTCTTT. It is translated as CASSPQGAEEEAFF.

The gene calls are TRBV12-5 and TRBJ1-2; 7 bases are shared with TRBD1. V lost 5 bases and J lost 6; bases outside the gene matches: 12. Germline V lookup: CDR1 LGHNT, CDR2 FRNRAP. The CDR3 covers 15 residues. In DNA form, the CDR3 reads TGTGCTAGTGGTCCACCGACAGGGAAGGGTGATGGCTACACCTTC. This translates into CASGPPTGKGDGYTF.

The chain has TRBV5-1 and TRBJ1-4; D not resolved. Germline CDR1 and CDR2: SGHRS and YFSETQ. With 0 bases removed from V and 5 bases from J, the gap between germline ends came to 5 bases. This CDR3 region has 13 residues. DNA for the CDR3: TGCGCCAGCAGCTTGGCAGAAAATGAAAAACTGTTTTTT. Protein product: CASSLAENEKLFF.

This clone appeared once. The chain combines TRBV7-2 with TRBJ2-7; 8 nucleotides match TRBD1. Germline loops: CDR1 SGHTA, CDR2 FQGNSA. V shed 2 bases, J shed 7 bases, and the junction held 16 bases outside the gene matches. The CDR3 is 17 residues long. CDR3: CASSLKKGRQGLEEQYF. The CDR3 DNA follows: TGTGCCAGCAGCTTAAAGAAGGGACGACAGGGGTTGGAGGAGCAGTACTTC.

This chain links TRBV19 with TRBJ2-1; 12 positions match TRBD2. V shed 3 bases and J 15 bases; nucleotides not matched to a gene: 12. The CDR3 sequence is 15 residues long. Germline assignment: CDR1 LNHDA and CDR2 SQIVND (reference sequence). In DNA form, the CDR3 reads TGTGCCAGTAGTATCTCTAGCGGGGGGGCCCAGTTGGGGTTCTTC. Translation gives CASSISSGGAQLGFF.